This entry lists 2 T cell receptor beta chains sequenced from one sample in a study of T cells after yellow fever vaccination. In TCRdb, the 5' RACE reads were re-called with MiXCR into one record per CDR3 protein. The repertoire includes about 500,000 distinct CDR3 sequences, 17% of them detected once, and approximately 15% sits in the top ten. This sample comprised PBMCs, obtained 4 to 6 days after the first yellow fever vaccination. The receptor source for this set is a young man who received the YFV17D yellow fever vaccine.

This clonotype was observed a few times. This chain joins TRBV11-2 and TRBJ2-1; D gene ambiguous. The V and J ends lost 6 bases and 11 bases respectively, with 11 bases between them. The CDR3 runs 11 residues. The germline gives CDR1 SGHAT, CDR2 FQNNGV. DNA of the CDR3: TGTGCCAGCAGTTTCGGACGTCAGCAGTTCTTC. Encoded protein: CASSFGRQQFF.

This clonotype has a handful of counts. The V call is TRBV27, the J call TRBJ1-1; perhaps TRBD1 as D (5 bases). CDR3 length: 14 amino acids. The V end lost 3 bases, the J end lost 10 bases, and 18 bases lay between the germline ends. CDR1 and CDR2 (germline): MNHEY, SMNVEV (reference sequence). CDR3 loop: CASSFSVFGGVAFF. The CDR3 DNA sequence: TGTGCCAGCAGTTTCTCGGTTTTTGGGGGAGTAGCTTTCTTT.